This entry features one TCR beta chain sequence. This clonotype has more than one count but fewer than ten. Which antigen it targets is not known. Base qualities are not provided; no much larger clone lies one nucleotide away. From the cysteine through the phenylalanine, the CDR3 covers 14 amino acids. Only the CDR3 region is kept as DNA, spanning 42 bases read in frame from base 1. V drops 3 bases and J drops 0 bases, leaving 8 bases in between. This sample's treatment or condition label indicates: live attenuated yellow fever vaccine strain. At each blood-draw timepoint, two biological replicates of bulk PBMCs were obtained. A standard Ficoll-Paque protocol was used to isolate PBMCs from peripheral blood. TriZol was used to extract RNA from bulk PBMCs, from CD4 and CD8 fractions, and from dextramer-positive and dextramer-negative fractions. The record originates from a study of T cells after yellow fever vaccination (dated by TCRdb to between 2017 and 2020). Background on the whole study: Libraries from fractions with low cell numbers were prepared with the SMART-Seq v4 Ultra Low Input RNA kit. To track T-cell clones before and after primary and booster YFV17D yellow fever vaccination, bulk TCR alpha and beta repertoires were sequenced longitudinally. Two healthy male donors, one aged 18 to 30 and one aged 30 to 39 years, were included in the cohort. Bulk PBMC replicates and cell subsets were isolated from blood drawn at multiple timepoints before and after both primary and secondary immunization. Findings and caveats that apply to the study as a whole: After the booster, most of the clones that had expanded following primary vaccination were detected again (96% of CD4 and 80% to 90% of CD8), which suggests that memory was broadly maintained. Because only two donors were included in the study, the extent to which the findings can be generalized is limited. A small share of clonotypes was detected in both CD4 and CD8 compartments, with the overlap likely arising from convergent recombination. The secondary T-cell response was found to be weaker but faster than the primary response, with a peak reached on day 5 rather than on day 15. FACS-sorted repertoires could contain abundant contaminating clonotypes from the bulk population, so computational filtering was required.

The listed sequencing device is Illumina NovaSeq 6000. TCR cDNA was made using 5'RACE template switching, a step that added a universal primer site and unique molecular identifiers. Priming for cDNA synthesis came from both the TCR alpha and TCR beta constant segments. Library amplification involved two PCR steps, and the second step added sample barcodes and sequencing adapters. Libraries were sequenced on Illumina HiSeq 2500 (2x100 bp) or NovaSeq (2x150 bp). The paper's processing steps were these. MIGEC was used to demultiplex reads and collapse the reads into UMI consensus sequences, and MiXCR was used for V(D)J alignment. Vaccine-responding clonotypes were identified with edgeR using replicate PBMC samples, with FDR below 0.01 and a log2 fold change above 5 up to day 15 being required. Bulk clonotypes were assigned CD4 or CD8 identity according to which sequenced CD4 or CD8 repertoire held them at higher abundance. TCRdb cleaned the public reads at Q25 with fastp, built clones with MiXCR and kept in-frame beta chains. CDR3 protein sequences are deduplicated, and each keeps its most common genes and DNA. The V and J calls and clone size come from TCRdb's table, not from the authors' own analysis. The sample table shows 400,000 to 450,000 distinct CDR3 sequences, and under 20% are seen once. Of the sample, 15% to 20% falls within the top ten clones.

Specimen: PBMCs, collected before the yellow fever booster vaccination. This TCR derives from a man aged 18 to 29 who received the YFV17D yellow fever vaccine. Rearrangement joined TRBV12-3 or TRBV12-4 to TRBJ1-1, with no confidently assigned D gene. The sequenced DNA: TGTGCCAGCAGTTTTGGACTCATGAACACTGAAGCTTTCTTT. It is translated as CASSFGLMNTEAFF.